This entry features one TCR beta chain sequence. These data belong to a study of blood T cell repertoires in COVID-19. Study at large: Both acute and convalescent COVID-19 samples were obtained from the United States, Italy and Spain.

In the original processing: Quantification of nucleated cells was approximated via reference gene primer amplification. The method was immunoSEQ multiplex PCR; TCRdb's version includes in-frame clones alone and lacks a portion of them. From that table come the V and J calls and clone size; the DNA was used to work out D and trimming. The table includes under 200,000 clones, around 72% detected once. The CDR3 contains 13 residues. The germline V and J ends were trimmed by 7 bases and 11 bases, with 20 bases remaining between them. J is TRBJ1-1 and V is TRBV12-3 or TRBV12-4, with D possibly being TRBD1 (6 bases). Sequencing used peripheral blood. The TCR sequence derives from a woman older than 75 with acute or convalescent COVID-19. CDR3 sequence: CASTSWDTLIAFF. As DNA, the CDR3 is TGTGCCAGCACCTCATGGGACACTCTGATCGCTTTCTTT.